One sample yielded the 25 T cell receptor beta chains listed below, sequenced in a study of blood T cells in healthy people across ages. With a J-beta primer mix and a sample-barcoded 5' primer, a second PCR ran about 7 to 11 cycles. TCRdb reanalysed the 5' RACE reads using MiXCR and keeps one entry per CDR3 protein. The sample has 630,000 or so distinct CDR3 sequences, roughly 30% seen once; the top ten hold less than 20%. The sample was blood. Receptor source: a woman older than 75 in good health.

This clonotype has a count of ten or more. The rearrangement joins TRBV5-1 to TRBJ1-1; TRBD1 is a possible D gene (5 bases). The V gene's germline CDR1 is SGHRS and CDR2 YFSETQ. The CDR3 contains 14 residues. The ends were cut back, 4 bases at V and 6 bases at J, with 16 bases in the middle. DNA of the CDR3: TGCGCCAGCAGCAGGGCAGGACAAACTTCTGAAGCTTTCTTT. Residues: CASSRAGQTSEAFF.

The V and J genes are TRBV24-1 and TRBJ2-1; D call uncertain. The germline CDR1 and CDR2 sequences are KGHDR and SFDVKD. The CDR3 has 13 residues. Trimming shortened V by 6 bases and J by 11 bases, and 16 bases separated the two germline ends. The chain's CDR3 is CATSSIGRRKQFF. The CDR3 DNA is TGTGCCACCAGTTCGATAGGACGACGAAAGCAGTTCTTC.

A word on this clonotype: Given a much more abundant clone one base away, this may be a read error. The V call is TRBV5-4, the J call TRBJ2-1, with TRBD1 identical over 12 bases. This CDR3 contains 17 residues. CDR1 and CDR2 (germline): SGHNT, YYREEE (reference sequence). After removal of 4 bases from V and 13 bases from J, the junction contained 18 bases not matched to a gene. Here the CDR3 reads CASSGPGTGGFSETQFF. The CDR3 nucleotides are TGTGCCAGCAGCGGCCCCGGGACAGGGGGCTTCTCGGAGACCCAGTTCTTC. The whole variable domain, filled in from reference TRBV5-4 and TRBJ2-1, reads ETGVTQSPTHLIKTRGQQVTLRCSSQSGHNTVSWYQQALGQGPQFIFQYYREEENGRGNFPPRFSGLQFPNYSSELNVNALELDDSALYLCASSGPGTGGFSETQFFGPGTRLTVL.

This clonotype was recorded many times. The chain links TRBV11-1 to TRBJ2-1, with TRBD2 matching 15 bases. Trimming at V came to 0 bases and at J to 2 bases, leaving 5 bases not matched to a gene. The CDR3 loop spans 19 amino acids. Germline V gene sequence: CDR1 SGHAT, CDR2 FQDESV (reference sequence). The DNA for the CDR3 is TGTGCCAGCAGCTTAGCGGGGGGACTAGCGGGGGGAACCTACAATGAGCAGTTCTTC. It yields the protein CASSLAGGLAGGTYNEQFF. Drawing the rest from reference TRBV11-1 and TRBJ2-1, the complete variable domain is EAEVAQSPRYKITEKSQAVAFWCDPISGHATLYWYRQILGQGPELLVQFQDESVVDDSQLPKDRFSAERLKGVDSTLKIQPAELGDSAMYLCASSLAGGLAGGTYNEQFFGPGTRLTVL.

This clonotype was found a few times. The V and J genes are TRBV7-9 and TRBJ1-1; TRBD1 aligns across 10 bases. This CDR3 has 14 amino acids. J was trimmed by 5 bases and V by 6 bases; bases with no gene match: 6. Germline V gene lookup returns CDR1 SEHNR and CDR2 FQNEAQ (reference sequence). The CDR3 DNA is TGTGCCAGCAGAAGACAGGGGGCGCTGACTGAAGCTTTCTTT. Its protein is CASRRQGALTEAFF.

This chain links TRBV2 with TRBJ1-1; D is perhaps TRBD1 (5 bases). Trimming shortened V by 4 bases and J by 4 bases, and 13 bases separated the two germline ends. The CDR3 consists of 14 residues. Germline lookup yields CDR1 SNHLY and CDR2 FYNNEI. CDR3 nucleotides: TGTGCCAGCAGTGGGGCCCGCGGGGCCACTGAAGCTTTCTTT. It translates to CASSGARGATEAFF.

This clonotype was recorded many times. This chain joins TRBV25-1 and TRBJ1-5; weak D call: TRBD1 (5 bases). Germline V gene sequence: CDR1 MGHDK, CDR2 SYGVNS. Deletions cut 3 bases from V and 3 bases from J, with 9 bases between. The CDR3 totals 14 residues. CDR3 coding DNA: TGTGCCAGCAGTGATGGGGGGAACAATCAGCCCCAGCATTTT. It yields the protein CASSDGGNNQPQHF. The full variable domain, with the rest looked up from reference TRBV25-1 and TRBJ1-5, is EADIYQTPRYLVIGTGKKITLECSQTMGHDKMYWYQQDPGMELHLIHYSYGVNSTEKGDLSSESTVSRIRTEHFPLTLESARPSHTSQYLCASSDGGNNQPQHFGDGTRLSIL.

This clonotype was recorded many times. The genes are TRBV3-1 and TRBJ2-5; D not certain. With 2 bases removed from V and 2 bases from J, the gap between germline ends came to 9 bases. Per germline, CDR1 LGHDT and CDR2 YNNKEL (reference sequence). This CDR3 comprises 14 residues. This CDR3 is CASSQMASQETQYF. The DNA of the CDR3 is TGTGCCAGCAGCCAAATGGCGTCTCAAGAGACCCAGTACTTC.

This clonotype has a handful of counts. The chain recombines TRBV12-3 or TRBV12-4 with TRBJ1-1; maybe TRBD1 (6 bases). Trimming cost V 5 bases and J 1 base, with 11 bases left between them. The CDR3 sequence is 14 residues long. This chain's CDR3 is CASSRLGQNTEAFF. DNA of the CDR3: TGTGCCAGCAGTCGGTTGGGACAGAACACTGAAGCTTTCTTT.

This clonotype was found many times. This may arise from a read error, as a much more abundant clone is one base away. This chain connects TRBV6-2 or TRBV6-3 to TRBJ2-5, with 9 bases lining up with TRBD2. This CDR3 has 14 amino acids. The trim removed 10 bases at V and 11 bases at J, leaving 17 bases unmatched. CDR1 is MNHEY and CDR2 is SVGEGT in the germline V gene. The CDR3 is CAIRLAAISNEQYF. In DNA, the CDR3 is TGTGCCATCCGACTAGCGGCGATTTCCAATGAGCAGTACTTC.

This clonotype was detected a few times. A much larger clone lies one base from this, so it may be a read error. The chain joins TRBV30 to TRBJ2-1; possibly TRBD1 or TRBD2 for D (7 bases each). The CDR3 spans 13 residues. Germline loops: CDR1 GTSNPN, CDR2 SVGIG (reference sequence). The CDR3 nucleotides are TGTGCCGGGGATCGGGGGGACAGCCTAGAGCAGGTCTTC. Amino acid sequence: CAGDRGDSLEQVF.

With regard to this clonotype: A much larger clone sits a single nucleotide away, making a read error possible. V usage is TRBV20-1 and J usage is TRBJ2-7, with D perhaps assigned TRBD1 or TRBD2 (6 bases each). CDR3 length: 15 residues. Trimming left V 5 bases short and J 7 bases short, with 24 bases between. CDR1 and CDR2 from the germline V gene are DFQATT and SNEGSKA (reference sequence). The CDR3, as DNA: TGCAGTGCTCCCAGCCGGGGGCCTAGGTTAGATGAGCAGTACTTC. Translation: CSAPSRGPRLDEQYF.

The gene calls are TRBV5-1 and TRBJ1-1, with 8 bases aligning to TRBD1. Germline CDR1 reads SGHRS; CDR2 reads YFSETQ. Unmatched junction bases numbered 5, after V lost 4 bases and J lost 0 bases. The CDR3 contains 15 residues. The DNA for the CDR3 is TGCGCCAGCAGCGCACAGGGGGGATTGAACACTGAAGCTTTCTTT. Translation gives CASSAQGGLNTEAFF.

The chain has TRBV7-9 and TRBJ2-3; TRBD2 matches at 7 bases. The CDR3 is 18 amino acids. V shed 1 base, J shed 3 bases, and the junction held 13 bases outside the gene matches. Germline V gene lookup returns CDR1 SEHNR and CDR2 FQNEAQ (reference sequence). The DNA of the CDR3 is TGTGCCAGCAGCTTAGGAACGGTTGAGGGACTAAAAACAGATACGCAGTATTTT. This encodes CASSLGTVEGLKTDTQYF.

Only a few counts were recorded for this clonotype. The chain joins TRBV4-2 to TRBJ1-3; D perhaps matches TRBD1 (6 bases). In germline, CDR1 is LGHNA, CDR2 YNFKEQ. V was shortened by 0 bases and J by 0 bases, with 15 bases between the two germline ends. CDR3 length equals 18 residues. The CDR3: CASSQDIDRSLSGNTIYF. CDR3 DNA sequence: TGTGCCAGCAGCCAAGATATTGACAGGAGCCTCTCTGGAAACACCATATATTTT.

This clonotype was found many times. The rearrangement joins TRBV3-1 to TRBJ2-5; 7 positions agree with TRBD2. J was trimmed by 4 bases and V by 5 bases; bases with no gene match: 4. CDR1 is LGHDT and CDR2 is YNNKEL in the germline V gene (reference sequence). The CDR3 runs to 13 residues. CDR3 DNA sequence: TGTGCCAGCAGCTCCCGGGGGGTAGAGACCCAGTACTTC. Its translation: CASSSRGVETQYF.

This clonotype was counted a few times. The rearrangement joins TRBV20-1 to TRBJ2-3; tentative D call: TRBD1 (5 bases). Trimming stripped 3 bases from V and 6 bases from J, with 16 bases between. The CDR3 is 14 residues long. The germline V gene has CDR1 DFQATT and CDR2 SNEGSKA (reference sequence). As DNA, the CDR3 is TGCAGTGCTAGGAAGGGGCCCGCATGGGATACGCAGTATTTT. Translated, it gives CSARKGPAWDTQYF.

Notes on this clonotype: The junction and the germline gene differ at one end; a read error may be behind it. This chain links TRBV7-8 with TRBJ1-4; weak D call: TRBD1 (6 bases). Germline-derived CDR1 and CDR2 are SGHVS and FQNEAQ. CDR3 length equals 14 residues. Here the CDR3 DNA reads TGTGCCAGCAGCCGGACAGAGCTTAATCAAAAACTGTTTTTT. Translated: CASSRTELNQKLFF. Filled out from reference TRBV7-8 and TRBJ1-4, the complete variable domain reads GAGVSQSPRYKVAKRGQDVALRCDPISGHVSLFWYQQALGQGPEFLTYFQNEAQLDKSGLPSDRFFAERPEGSVSTLKIQRTQQEDSAVYLCASSRTELNQKLFFGSGTQLSVL.

This clonotype has a handful of counts. The V call is TRBV18, the J call TRBJ1-4, with D unresolved. Trimming took 3 bases from V and 1 from J, leaving 9 bases between them. The germline CDR1 and CDR2 sequences are KGHSH and LQKENI. There are 15 residues in the CDR3. The CDR3 DNA is TGTGCCAGCTCACCCCCACGGGGAACTAATGAAAAACTGTTTTTT. It translates to CASSPPRGTNEKLFF. The whole variable domain, filled in from reference TRBV18 and TRBJ1-4, reads NAGVMQNPRHLVRRRGQEARLRCSPMKGHSHVYWYRQLPEEGLKFMVYLQKENIIDESGMPKERFSAEFPKEGPSILRIQQVVRGDSAAYFCASSPPRGTNEKLFFGSGTQLSVL.

This clonotype was observed many times. The CDR3 region is CAISEPRYQETQYF. The CDR3 region has the DNA TGTGCCATCAGTGAGCCCAGGTACCAAGAGACCCAGTACTTC. The chain recombines TRBV10-3 with TRBJ2-5; no clear D. Trimming removed 2 bases at V and 0 bases at J, with 7 bases between. The CDR3 consists of 14 residues. Germline CDR1 and CDR2: ENHRY and SYGVKD.

The V call is TRBV5-6, the J call TRBJ2-7; TRBD1 is a possible D gene (5 bases). The DNA matches TRBJ2-5 better at its end, which makes the J call doubtful. CDR1 and CDR2 (germline): SGHDT, YYEEEE. The CDR3 is 14 residues long. The CDR3: CASSLGRVRGTQYF. The CDR3 bases are TGTGCCAGCAGCCTGGGCAGGGTCAGAGGGACCCAGTACTTC.

This clonotype was counted at least ten times. The chain joins TRBV20-1 to TRBJ2-2; weak D call: TRBD2 (6 bases). This CDR3 has 14 residues. Trimming cost V 0 bases and J 4 bases, with 9 bases left between them. Germline CDR1 reads DFQATT; CDR2 reads SNEGSKA (reference sequence). The CDR3 reads CSARDPGLTGELFF. In nucleotides, the CDR3 is TGCAGTGCTAGAGATCCGGGACTCACCGGGGAGCTGTTTTTT.

The V call is TRBV7-6, the J call TRBJ1-4; D uncertain. Germline V gene sequence: CDR1 SGHVS, CDR2 FNYEAQ. Trimming removed 0 bases at V and 12 bases at J, with 8 bases between. This CDR3 region has 12 residues. CDR3 in amino acids: CASSLAPNELFF. CDR3 nucleotide sequence: TGTGCCAGCAGCTTAGCCCCAAACGAACTGTTTTTT.

The chain joins TRBV28 to TRBJ1-1; 8 nucleotides line up with TRBD1. This CDR3 region has 14 residues. Germline CDR1 reads MDHEN; CDR2 reads SYDVKM. Germline trimming cut 10 bases from V and 7 bases from J; bases unmatched to any gene: 14. The CDR3, as DNA: TGTGCCACCGGATCCCAGGGGGCAAGAAGTGAAGCTTTCTTT. Translation gives CATGSQGARSEAFF. Looking up the rest from reference TRBV28 and TRBJ1-1 gives the full variable domain: DVKVTQSSRYLVKRTGEKVFLECVQDMDHENMFWYRQDPGLGLRLIYFSYDVKMKEKGDIPEGYSVSREKKERFSLILESASTNQTSMYLCATGSQGARSEAFFGQGTRLTVV.

This clonotype was counted a single time. Germline and junction disagree at one end, which may indicate a read error. V and J are TRBV7-2 and TRBJ2-3, with a weak D call TRBD2 (6 bases). CDR1 is SGHTA, CDR2 FQGNSA, per germline. The CDR3 totals 17 residues. CDR3 sequence: CASSFSPDYRREDTQYF. The CDR3 DNA follows: TGCGCCAGCAGCTTTAGCCCGGACTATCGACGGGAAGATACGCAGTATTTT. The full variable domain, its missing parts supplied by reference TRBV7-2 and TRBJ2-3, is GAGVSQSPSNKVTEKGKDVELRCDPISGHTALYWYRQSLGQGLEFLIYFQGNSAPDKSGLPSDRFSAERTGGSVSTLTIQRTQQEDSAVYLCASSFSPDYRREDTQYFGPGTRLTVL.